These 23 T cell receptor beta chains came from one sample sequenced in a study of beta chain features in type 1 diabetes. Study-level results: Moderate but significant shortening of TCRB CDR3s was recorded in all four CD4+ subsets from Type 1 diabetes patients.

All of the isolated RNA was reverse transcribed, so expressed TCRB transcripts were sequenced. Sequencing used immunoSEQ multiplex PCR; TCRdb keeps in-frame clones, though not all of them. The sample lists more than 550,000 clones, more than 12% occurring once. Their recognized antigens are unknown. The material sequenced was naive CD4+ T cells from blood. The receptors here all came from a man aged 18 to 35 with type 1 diabetes.

This clone turned up a few times. CDR3: CASSINSGIGNEQFF. The CDR3 bases are TGTGCCAGTAGTATCAATAGCGGGATAGGCAATGAGCAGTTCTTC. The chain recombines TRBV19 with TRBJ2-1, with 8 bases matching TRBD2. This CDR3 has 15 amino acids. CDR1 and CDR2 from the germline V gene are LNHDA and SQIVND (reference sequence). Unmatched junction bases numbered 7, after V lost 3 bases and J lost 6 bases.

V gene TRBV30 combines with J gene TRBJ2-5; 7 bases map to TRBD2. CDR3 length: 14 amino acids. The ends lost 0 bases at V and 5 bases at J; junction bases unmatched: 6. Germline values: CDR1 GTSNPN, CDR2 SVGIG (reference sequence). As DNA, the CDR3 is TGTGCCTGGAGTGTTTCCGGGAGGAGGGAGACCCAGTACTTC. Its protein product is CAWSVSGRRETQYF. Filled out from reference TRBV30 and TRBJ2-5, the complete variable domain reads SQTIHQWPATLVQPVGSPLSLECTVEGTSNPNLYWYRQAAGRGLQLLFYSVGIGQISSEVPQNLSASRPQDRQFILSSKKLLLSDSGFYLCAWSVSGRRETQYFGPGTRLLVL.

In this sample, this clone turned up a few times. The V and J genes are TRBV10-3 and TRBJ2-1, with 7 bases identical to TRBD2. Germline V gene data show CDR1 as ENHRY and CDR2 as SYGVKD. The CDR3 totals 13 residues. The V segment lost 9 bases and the J segment 8 bases; nucleotides outside the gene matches: 10. The CDR3 protein is CAIGLDGNHEQFF. CDR3 nucleotide sequence: TGTGCCATTGGACTAGATGGGAACCATGAGCAGTTCTTC.

The chain employs TRBV11-1 and TRBJ2-2; a possible D gene is TRBD2 (5 bases). CDR1 is SGHAT and CDR2 is FQDESV in the germline V gene (reference sequence). V dropped 1 base and J dropped 2 bases, with 8 bases sitting between them. The CDR3 length is 15 residues. The CDR3 nucleotides read TGTGCCAGCAGCTTAGATCTAGCAAACACCGGGGAGCTGTTTTTT. Translated: CASSLDLANTGELFF.

There are a few counts of this clone. The chain uses TRBV18 and TRBJ1-1, with D uncertain. With 0 bases removed from V and 4 bases from J, the gap between germline ends came to 9 bases. This CDR3 spans 14 amino acids. Germline lookup yields CDR1 KGHSH and CDR2 LQKENI. The DNA of the CDR3 is TGTGCCAGCTCACCACCGAGTATTACCACTGAAGCTTTCTTT. Its translation: CASSPPSITTEAFF.

J is TRBJ1-2 and V is TRBV30; tentative D call: TRBD1 (6 bases). V lost 5 bases, J lost 8 bases, and 21 bases lay in between. The CDR3 spans 14 residues. CDR1 is GTSNPN, CDR2 SVGIG, per germline (reference sequence). The CDR3 nucleotides are TGTGCCTGGTCACAGGGTCCAGCTCGGGCGGGCTACACCTTC. The encoded protein is CAWSQGPARAGYTF.

The CDR3 sequence is CASSGLLNNEQFF. Written as DNA, the CDR3 is TGTGCCAGCAGTGGGTTACTTAACAATGAGCAGTTCTTC. The rearrangement uses TRBV2 and TRBJ2-1; no clear D gene. Germline CDR1 SNHLY, CDR2 FYNNEI. The CDR3 extends over 13 amino acids. Trimming stripped 4 bases from V and 5 bases from J, with 9 bases between.

This chain uses TRBV29-1 with TRBJ2-3, with D hard to call. Looked up from germline, CDR1 is SQVTM and CDR2 is ANQGSEA. Trimming took off 4 bases at V and 0 bases at J, with 8 bases between the two ends. The CDR3 runs to 13 residues. CDR3 bases: TGCAGCGTTGGTGAAGGGAGCACAGATACGCAGTATTTT. Translating gives CSVGEGSTDTQYF.

The chain joins TRBV4-1 to TRBJ2-1; no clear D. This CDR3 comprises 12 residues. CDR1 and CDR2 from the germline V gene are MGHRA and YSYEKL. V lost 2 bases and J 8 bases, leaving 7 bases between the germline ends. As DNA, the CDR3 is TGCGCCAGCAGCCAACCACGGTATGAGCAGTTCTTC. Translated, it gives CASSQPRYEQFF.

This clone has more than one count but fewer than ten. V is TRBV29-1 and J is TRBJ1-3; the match to TRBD1 covers 8 bases. Trimming removed 3 bases from V and 2 bases from J; junction bases left unmatched: 3. Per the germline V gene, CDR1 is SQVTM and CDR2 is ANQGSEA. This CDR3 has 14 amino acids. CDR3 residues: CSVEDRVAGNTIYF. DNA of the CDR3: TGCAGCGTTGAGGACAGGGTGGCTGGAAACACCATATATTTT.

The chain joins TRBV9 to TRBJ2-1, with TRBD2 matching over 11 bases. The trim removed 6 bases at V and 1 base at J, leaving 6 bases unmatched. The V gene's germline CDR1 is SGDLS and CDR2 YYNGEE. CDR3 length: 16 residues. DNA for the CDR3: TGTGCCAGCACCCTTTTAGCGGGAGGGTCCTACAATGAGCAGTTCTTC. This translates into CASTLLAGGSYNEQFF.

In this sample, this clone turned up a few times. The CDR3 protein is CASSDEAFF. The CDR3 DNA is TGCGCCAGCAGCGATGAAGCTTTCTTT. V is TRBV4-3 and J is TRBJ1-1; D call uncertain. Trimming left V 5 bases short and J 7 bases short, with 2 bases between. Germline CDR1 and CDR2: LGHNA and YSLEER. CDR3 length: 9 amino acids.

This clone has a handful of counts. As DNA, the CDR3 is TGCGCCAGCAGCCCGCGACCCCGAACCGGGGAGCTGTTTTTT. Translated: CASSPRPRTGELFF. The chain links TRBV4-3 to TRBJ2-2; D not certain. CDR3 length: 14 residues. CDR1 and CDR2 (germline): LGHNA, YSLEER. The V gene lost 4 bases and the J gene lost 5 bases, with 11 bases spanning the gap.

The chain's CDR3 is CASSLGYGRRRHTDTQYF. The CDR3 nucleotides read TGTGCCAGCAGCTTAGGGTATGGCAGACGAAGGCACACAGATACGCAGTATTTT. The chain links TRBV7-6 to TRBJ2-3; D uncertain. V dropped 1 base and J dropped 2 bases, with 19 bases sitting between them. The CDR3 is made up of 18 amino acids. The germline CDR1 and CDR2 sequences are SGHVS and FNYEAQ.

This clone appeared a few times. V and J are TRBV11-2 and TRBJ2-3; no firm D call. The CDR3 is 11 amino acids. The germline gives CDR1 SGHAT, CDR2 FQNNGV. With 1 base removed from V and 13 bases from J, the gap between germline ends came to 9 bases. The CDR3 DNA reads as TGTGCCAGCAGCTTAGGACCGGGCAAGTATTTT. Protein product: CASSLGPGKYF.

For this clone: The same CDR3 arises from other DNA sequences in this sample as well. The rearrangement links TRBV7-9 to TRBJ1-1; D gene unclear. Trimming left V 0 bases short and J 4 bases short, with 3 bases between. Germline V lookup: CDR1 SEHNR, CDR2 FQNEAQ (reference sequence). The CDR3 sequence is 12 residues long. The CDR3 bases are TGTGCCAGCAGCTTAGCCGGCACTGAAGCTTTCTTT. Protein: CASSLAGTEAFF.

V gene TRBV14 combines with J gene TRBJ1-2, with 8 bases lining up with TRBD1. This CDR3 has 16 amino acids. The germline V gene encodes CDR1 SGHDN and CDR2 FVKESK. Trimming at V came to 3 bases and at J to 1 base, leaving 7 bases not matched to a gene. CDR3 sequence: CASSQFRDRSNYGYTF. CDR3 nucleotide sequence: TGTGCCAGCAGCCAGTTCCGGGACAGGAGTAACTATGGCTACACCTTC.

This clone was seen more than once but under ten times. The rearrangement links TRBV9 to TRBJ2-1; the match to TRBD2 covers 7 bases. The CDR3 has 18 residues. V trimming: 4 bases; J trimming: 0 bases; junction bases outside the gene matches: 13. Germline V CDR1 and CDR2: SGDLS, YYNGEE. CDR3 region: CASSPQTSPGFSYNEQFF. The CDR3 DNA sequence: TGTGCCAGCAGCCCCCAGACTAGCCCGGGATTCTCCTACAATGAGCAGTTCTTC.

A few counts support this clone. The chain links TRBV6-1 to TRBJ2-7; the D gene is possibly TRBD1 (5 bases). The germline CDR1 and CDR2 sequences are MNHNS and SASEGT. CDR3 length: 14 residues. The V end lost 5 bases, the J end lost 4 bases, and 15 bases lay between the germline ends. In DNA, the CDR3 is TGTGCCAGCAGTCCCCTGGGGCAGATTTACGAGCAGTACTTC. This encodes CASSPLGQIYEQYF.

This clone turned up a few times. This chain uses TRBV5-1 with TRBJ2-7; maybe TRBD1 (7 bases). The CDR3 has 14 residues. CDR1 and CDR2 from the germline V gene are SGHRS and YFSETQ. The V gene lost 4 bases and the J gene lost 3 bases, with 14 bases spanning the gap. DNA of the CDR3: TGCGCCAGCAGCCCGCTTCAGGGGGGCTACGAGCAGTACTTC. It is translated as CASSPLQGGYEQYF. Full variable domain (rest looked up from reference TRBV5-1 and TRBJ2-7): KAGVTQTPRYLIKTRGQQVTLSCSPISGHRSVSWYQQTPGQGLQFLFEYFSETQRNKGNFPGRFSGRQFSNSRSEMNVSTLELGDSALYLCASSPLQGGYEQYFGPGTRLTVT.

This clone was picked up a small number of times. The chain joins TRBV21-1 to TRBJ1-5; TRBD1 is the table's D call and was not checked against the DNA. TRBV21-1 is a known pseudogene. The CDR3 runs to 15 residues. CDR3 sequence: CASSKARFGNQPQHF. The DNA of the CDR3 is TGTGCCAGCAGCAAAGCCAGGTTTGGCAATCAGCCCCAGCATTTT.

The chain couples TRBV28 to TRBJ2-7, with TRBD1 matching 7 bases. The CDR3 runs to 14 residues. The V gene's germline CDR1 is MDHEN and CDR2 SYDVKM. Unmatched junction bases numbered 7, after V lost 5 bases and J lost 3 bases. The CDR3 reads CASSIDRVIYEQYF. In nucleotides, the CDR3 is TGTGCCAGCAGTATTGACAGGGTCATCTACGAGCAGTACTTC.

The chain employs TRBV4-3 and TRBJ1-1; the D gene is possibly TRBD1 (5 bases). The CDR3 is made up of 16 amino acids. Germline V gives CDR1 LGHNA, CDR2 YSLEER. Trimming left V 5 bases short and J 4 bases short, with 20 bases between. The CDR3 reads CASSAGGILIGTEAFF. In DNA, the CDR3 is TGCGCCAGCAGCGCGGGGGGGATCCTAATTGGCACTGAAGCTTTCTTT.